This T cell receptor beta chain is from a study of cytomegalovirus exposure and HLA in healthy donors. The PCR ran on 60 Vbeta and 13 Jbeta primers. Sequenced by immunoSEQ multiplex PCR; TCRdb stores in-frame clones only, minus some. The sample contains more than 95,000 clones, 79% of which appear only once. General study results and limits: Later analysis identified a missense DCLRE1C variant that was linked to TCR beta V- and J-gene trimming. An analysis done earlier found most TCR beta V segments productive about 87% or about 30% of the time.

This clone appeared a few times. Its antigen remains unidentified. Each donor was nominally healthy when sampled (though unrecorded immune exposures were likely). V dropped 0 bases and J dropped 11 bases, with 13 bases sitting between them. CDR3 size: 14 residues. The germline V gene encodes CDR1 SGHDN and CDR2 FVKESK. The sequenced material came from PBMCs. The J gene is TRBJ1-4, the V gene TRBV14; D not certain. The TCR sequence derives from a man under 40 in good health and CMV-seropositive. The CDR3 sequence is CASSQDGPPGKLFF. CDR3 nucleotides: TGTGCCAGCAGCCAAGATGGGCCGCCGGGGAAACTGTTTTTT.